Below, 12 T cell receptor beta chains from the same sample are listed, as sequenced in a study of PD-1 blockade in classical Hodgkin lymphoma. Assay used: immunoSEQ multiplex PCR; TCRdb lists only in-frame clones, some missing. The profile shows roughly 100,000 clones, roughly nine tenths of them singletons. Regarding time point: cycle 4 day 1 (C4D1), after more than 5 weeks of nivolumab. Each and every patient relapsed after autologous stem cell transplantation, and patients got differing brentuximab vedotin exposure. Source: peripheral blood mononuclear cells (PBMCs), taken before the fourth cycle of nivolumab. These TCRs come from a human donor with classical Hodgkin lymphoma.

The V call is TRBV6-5, the J call TRBJ1-2; D remains ambiguous. The CDR3 runs to 14 residues. Germline CDR1 reads MNHEY; CDR2 reads SVGAGI. The V gene lost 5 bases and the J gene lost 0 bases, with 10 bases spanning the gap. The DNA for the CDR3 is TGTGCCAGCAGTCTGGACGGTACTAACTATGGCTACACCTTC. Translation: CASSLDGTNYGYTF.

CDR3 nucleotide sequence: TGTGCCAGCAGGAGGAACTTAGCCAAAAACATTCAGTACTTC. As protein: CASRRNLAKNIQYF. The chain employs TRBV2 and TRBJ2-4, with unresolved D. Germline-derived CDR1 and CDR2 are SNHLY and FYNNEI. Deletions cut 6 bases from V and 0 bases from J, with 9 bases between. This CDR3 spans 14 amino acids.

The V call is TRBV18, the J call TRBJ2-1, with TRBD1 matching 8 bases. The J segment lost 4 bases and the V segment lost 3 bases, leaving 17 bases of the junction unmatched. The germline V gene encodes CDR1 KGHSH and CDR2 LQKENI. The CDR3 contains 19 residues. CDR3 sequence (DNA): TGTGCCAGCTCACCCTTCGTTAGCTCGCTCGACAGGGGTTACAATGAGCAGTTCTTC. Translation gives CASSPFVSSLDRGYNEQFF. Looking up the rest from reference TRBV18 and TRBJ2-1 gives the full variable domain: NAGVMQNPRHLVRRRGQEARLRCSPMKGHSHVYWYRQLPEEGLKFMVYLQKENIIDESGMPKERFSAEFPKEGPSILRIQQVVRGDSAAYFCASSPFVSSLDRGYNEQFFGPGTRLTVL.

V gene TRBV7-2 combines with J gene TRBJ1-5; D ambiguous. V dropped 2 bases and J dropped 6 bases, with 8 bases sitting between them. Germline V gene lookup returns CDR1 SGHTA and CDR2 FQGNSA. The CDR3 is 13 residues long. CDR3 residues: CASSLSGFQPQHF. CDR3 DNA: TGTGCCAGCAGCTTATCTGGGTTTCAGCCCCAGCATTTT.

The CDR3 bases are TGTGCCAGCAGTTTATGGATTAACACTGAAGCTTTCTTT. Protein: CASSLWINTEAFF. J is TRBJ1-1 and V is TRBV28; D gene uncertain. The CDR3 contains 13 residues. Germline loops: CDR1 MDHEN, CDR2 SYDVKM. Trimming took off 0 bases at V and 2 bases at J, with 4 bases between the two ends. The variable domain in full, with the rest retrieved from reference TRBV28 and TRBJ1-1, is DVKVTQSSRYLVKRTGEKVFLECVQDMDHENMFWYRQDPGLGLRLIYFSYDVKMKEKGDIPEGYSVSREKKERFSLILESASTNQTSMYLCASSLWINTEAFFGQGTRLTVV.

The gene calls are TRBV30 and TRBJ2-3; 10 bases map to TRBD2. The CDR3 contains 18 residues. The germline V gene has CDR1 GTSNPN and CDR2 SVGIG (reference sequence). Losses at the gene ends were 2 bases for V and 1 base for J; bases not matched to a gene: 12. The CDR3 here is CAWSRGLAGVQGTDTQYF. The CDR3 DNA is TGTGCCTGGAGTCGAGGGCTAGCGGGAGTCCAGGGCACAGATACGCAGTATTTT.

J is TRBJ1-1 and V is TRBV5-7; TRBD1 agrees at 7 bases. TRBV5-7 is an ORF, and what it does is uncertain. V lost 7 bases and J lost 1; bases outside the gene matches: 10. CDR3 length equals 15 residues. CDR3 coding DNA: TGTGCCAGCCCTCATCGGACAGGCCGGAACACTGAAGCTTTCTTT. Amino acid sequence: CASPHRTGRNTEAFF.

The chain links TRBV29-1 to TRBJ2-1, with D perhaps being TRBD1 or TRBD2 (5 bases each). The germline V gene has CDR1 SQVTM and CDR2 ANQGSEA. This CDR3 comprises 11 residues. V gave up 2 bases and J gave up 12 bases, with 11 bases separating them. As DNA, the CDR3 is TGCAGCGTTGAATCCGGGACCGGGCAGTTCTTC. Translation gives CSVESGTGQFF.

The chain is built from TRBV7-9 and TRBJ1-1, with unresolved D. Per the germline V gene, CDR1 is SEHNR and CDR2 is FQNEAQ (reference sequence). Trimming stripped 5 bases from V and 0 bases from J, with 7 bases between. The CDR3 contains 13 residues. CDR3 amino acids: CASSTPLNTEAFF. CDR3 DNA sequence: TGTGCCAGCAGCACCCCTTTGAACACTGAAGCTTTCTTT.

The chain uses TRBV7-9 and TRBJ1-4; D gene unclear. The CDR3 covers 14 residues. The V gene's germline CDR1 is SEHNR and CDR2 FQNEAQ (reference sequence). V shed 5 bases and J shed 11 bases, with 18 bases lying between them. Here the CDR3 reads CASSLVGKAEKLFF. The CDR3 coding sequence is TGTGCCAGCAGCCTCGTAGGGAAGGCGGAGAAACTGTTTTTT.

The V gene is TRBV10-3, the J gene TRBJ2-5; no clear D. The germline V gene has CDR1 ENHRY and CDR2 SYGVKD. V gave up 3 bases and J gave up 4 bases, with 3 bases separating them. There are 11 residues in the CDR3. In DNA, the CDR3 is TGTGCCATCAGTGAACGAGAGACCCAGTACTTC. It codes for CAISERETQYF.

The chain has TRBV6-5 and TRBJ1-1; D is perhaps TRBD1 (5 bases). The germline gives CDR1 MNHEY, CDR2 SVGAGI. V lost 5 bases, J lost 4 bases, and 17 bases lay in between. The CDR3 has 15 amino acids. CDR3 residues: CASSPGKVRGTEAFF. The CDR3 bases are TGTGCCAGCAGTCCAGGGAAGGTACGAGGCACTGAAGCTTTCTTT.